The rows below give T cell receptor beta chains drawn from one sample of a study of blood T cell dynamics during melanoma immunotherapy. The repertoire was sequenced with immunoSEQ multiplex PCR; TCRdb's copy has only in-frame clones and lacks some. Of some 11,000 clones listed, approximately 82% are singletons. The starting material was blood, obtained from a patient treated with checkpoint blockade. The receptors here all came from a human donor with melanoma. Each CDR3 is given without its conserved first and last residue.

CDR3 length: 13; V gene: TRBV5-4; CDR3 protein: ASSLAGNRAGEQY
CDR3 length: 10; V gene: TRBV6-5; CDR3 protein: ASRSGVEKLF
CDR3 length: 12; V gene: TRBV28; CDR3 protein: ASSLGQGRNEQY
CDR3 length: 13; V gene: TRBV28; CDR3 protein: ASSSGGMSTDTQY
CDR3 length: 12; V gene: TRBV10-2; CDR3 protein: ASSEERNNSPLH
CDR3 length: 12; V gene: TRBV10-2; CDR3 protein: ASSNVGVRAEAF
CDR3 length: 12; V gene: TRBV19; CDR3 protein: ASSQGVYNSPLH
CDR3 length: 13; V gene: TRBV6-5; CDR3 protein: ASSYSYSSTDTQY
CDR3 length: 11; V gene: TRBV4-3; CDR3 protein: ASSLSGFNEQF
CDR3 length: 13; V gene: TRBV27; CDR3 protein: ASSRTGAGANVLT
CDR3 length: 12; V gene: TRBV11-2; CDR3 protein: ASSLDRQSTEAF
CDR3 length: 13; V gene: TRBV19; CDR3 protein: ATRPPGQRATEAF
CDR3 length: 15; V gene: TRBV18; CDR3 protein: ASSPPSSGGFNQPQH
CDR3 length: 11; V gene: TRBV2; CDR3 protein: ASHGLSNQPQH
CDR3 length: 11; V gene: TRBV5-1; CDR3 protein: ASSSGSYNEQF
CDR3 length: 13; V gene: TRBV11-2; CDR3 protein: ASSYWGGQSYEQY
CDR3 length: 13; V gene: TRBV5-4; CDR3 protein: ASSFRGGGNYGYT
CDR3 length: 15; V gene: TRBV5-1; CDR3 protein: ASSPGTGGGSNEKLF
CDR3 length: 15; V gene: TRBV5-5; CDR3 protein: ASSLAGPEYFPYEQY
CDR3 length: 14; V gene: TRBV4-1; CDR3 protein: ASSQDGGGVSYEQY
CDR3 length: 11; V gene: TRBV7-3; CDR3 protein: ASSSGGNTEAF
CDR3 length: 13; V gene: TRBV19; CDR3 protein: ASSIAWQPYNEQF
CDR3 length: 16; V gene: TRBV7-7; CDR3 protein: ASSSFTGEASGANVLT
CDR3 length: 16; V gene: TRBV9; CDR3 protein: ASSPRGVGTGYENEQF